Below, 27 T cell receptor beta chains from the same sample are listed, as sequenced in a study of T cells in women clearing cervical HPV infection. Generated by immunoSEQ multiplex PCR, the TCRdb table keeps only in-frame clones and is missing some. In total, the table holds over 9,500 clones. Input material: blood buffy coat. The source is a woman between 18 and 70 years old with a cervical HPV16 infection that either progressed to CIN3+ or cleared (not recorded which).

Worth noting for this clone: The CDR3 extends 3 residues past the end of the read, so its final part is completed from the germline J gene. This rearrangement joins TRBV5-1 to TRBJ1-2, with TRBD1 identical over 7 bases. Germline trimming cut 4 bases from V and 3 bases from J; bases unmatched to any gene: 6. The CDR3 contains 14 residues. Germline CDR1 and CDR2: SGHRS and YFSETQ. The CDR3 region is CASSILGQDYGYTF. The part of the CDR3 DNA that was read is TGCGCCAGCAGCATTTTAGGACAGGACTATGGC.

In regard to this clone: The observed sequence ends 3 residues before the CDR3 terminus, with the missing tail filled in from the germline J gene. V gene TRBV9 combines with J gene TRBJ2-3; perhaps TRBD2 as D (6 bases). V was shortened by 0 bases and J by 3 bases, with 11 bases between the two germline ends. The germline gives CDR1 SGDLS, CDR2 YYNGEE. CDR3 length equals 15 residues. CDR3 bases read: TGTGCCAGCAGCGTAGGGCTAGCGAAGACAGATACG. Translating gives CASSVGLAKTDT. The whole CDR3 protein reads CASSVGLAKTDTQYF.

To note about this clone: The CDR3 extends 3 residues past the end of the read, so its final part is completed from the germline J gene. The chain links TRBV5-6 to TRBJ2-3, with a tentative D call TRBD2 (6 bases). CDR1 SGHDT and CDR2 YYEEEE come from the germline V gene. The CDR3 loop spans 12 amino acids. The CDR3 sequence: CASKGLKETQYF. CDR3 bases read: TGTGCCAGCAAGGGACTCAAAGAGACG.

Details on this clone: An end of the junction does not agree with germline; a read error may underlie this. Read data end 3 residues before the CDR3 end; the end is taken from the germline J gene. This specimen includes other DNA sequences encoding the same CDR3. This chain uses TRBV19 with TRBJ1-1; 8 positions match TRBD1. CDR3 size: 14 residues. CDR1 is LNHDA, CDR2 SQIVND, per germline (reference sequence). CDR3 sequence reads: CASNLRGPNTEAFF. CDR3 DNA (partial): TGTGCTAGTAACCTCAGGGGGCCGAACACTGAA.

This clone is identified as medium-sized (0.01 to 0.1%) from frequency. Coverage ceases 3 residues before the CDR3 finishes, and the germline J gene fills in the end. This chain joins TRBV7-6 and TRBJ2-5, with 12 bases aligning to TRBD2. The germline V gene encodes CDR1 SGHVS and CDR2 FNYEAQ. V was clipped by 2 bases and J by 4 bases; unmatched bases: 5. This CDR3 contains 16 residues. Here the CDR3 reads CASSLTSGGLRETQYF. The sequenced part of the CDR3 DNA is TGTGCCAGCAGCTTAACTAGCGGGGGGTTGCGAGAGACC.

In regard to this clone: The read falls 3 residues short of the CDR3 end, and the missing part is taken from the germline J gene. J is TRBJ2-5 and V is TRBV7-2; maybe TRBD2 (6 bases). The CDR3 has 14 amino acids. Germline CDR1 is SGHTA and CDR2 is FQGNSA. V lost 3 bases to trimming and J lost 2 bases, with 10 bases between them. The covered CDR3 bases are TGTGCCAGCAGCTTTCGTGGGGGGCAAGAGACC. Residues: CASSFRGGQET. The CDR3 reads in full as CASSFRGGQETQYF.

This clone is labeled medium-sized based on frequency. The read ends 3 residues shy of where the CDR3 ends; the end is completed using the germline J gene. The chain has TRBV20-1 and TRBJ2-7, with TRBD2 matching 7 bases. Trimming at V came to 6 bases and at J to 0 bases, leaving 8 bases not matched to a gene. This CDR3 is 14 amino acids long. Germline loops: CDR1 DFQATT, CDR2 SNEGSKA (reference sequence). CDR3 amino acids: CSAEPTSNSYEQYF. CDR3 DNA (partial): TGCAGTGCCGAACCGACTAGCAACTCCTACGAG.

A word on this clone: The sequenced fragment ends 3 residues before the CDR3 boundary, so the rest is inferred from the germline J gene. V is TRBV20-1 and J is TRBJ1-2; 7 nucleotides align to TRBD1. This CDR3 has 16 residues. V was clipped by 4 bases and J by 2 bases; unmatched bases: 13. CDR1 and CDR2 from the germline V gene are DFQATT and SNEGSKA (reference sequence). The CDR3 is CSATKLNWTGNYGYTF. The CDR3 bases that were read are TGCAGTGCTACTAAATTAAATTGGACAGGAAACTATGGC.

Regarding this clone: The read ends 3 residues shy of where the CDR3 ends; the end is completed using the germline J gene. The rearrangement joins TRBV6-2 or TRBV6-3 to TRBJ2-2, with D possibly matching TRBD2 (5 bases). The CDR3 is 13 residues long. The germline V gene encodes CDR1 MNHEY and CDR2 SVGEGT. V lost 2 bases and J lost 6, with 7 bases in between. CDR3 residues: CASSYIGAGELFF. The sequenced part of the CDR3 DNA is TGTGCCAGCAGTTACATCGGGGCCGGGGAG.

Comments on this clone: The read is 3 residues too short to cover the CDR3 end, so that end is filled in from the germline J gene. The chain carries TRBV7-6 and TRBJ1-2; D is ambiguous. The CDR3 length is 14 residues. Trimming removed 5 bases at V and 1 base at J, with 11 bases between. Germline-derived CDR1 and CDR2 are SGHVS and FNYEAQ. The CDR3 loop reads CASSALEGNYGYTF. The sequenced CDR3 bases are TGTGCCAGCAGCGCCCTGGAGGGTAACTATGGC.

In regard to this clone: The read ends 3 residues before the CDR3 terminus; that terminus is restored from the germline J gene. V is TRBV20-1 and J is TRBJ2-3; tentative D call: TRBD2 (5 bases). The CDR3 length is 14 residues. Germline V lookup: CDR1 DFQATT, CDR2 SNEGSKA (reference sequence). The chain's CDR3 is CSAFSGLAQETQYF. Incomplete CDR3 DNA: TGCAGTGCTTTCTCCGGCCTAGCACAAGAGACG.

A remark on this clone: Read data end 3 residues before the CDR3 end; the end is taken from the germline J gene. V and J are TRBV5-6 and TRBJ1-4; maybe TRBD1 (5 bases). From germline, CDR1 is SGHDT and CDR2 YYEEEE. V was pared by 4 bases and J by 7 bases, with 17 bases between. The CDR3 is 15 amino acids. CDR3 DNA, as far as it was read: TGTGCCAGCAGCGGCTCCAGGGCGTGGGTTGAAAAA. Translation: CASSGSRAWVEK. The CDR3 in its entirety is CASSGSRAWVEKLFF.

Concerning this clone: The read stops 3 residues short of the end of the CDR3; the missing end is completed from the germline J gene. The V and J genes are TRBV7-2 and TRBJ1-2, with TRBD1 as a possible D gene (5 bases). CDR3 length equals 15 residues. Germline lookup yields CDR1 SGHTA and CDR2 FQGNSA. Trimming shortened V by 5 bases and J by 0 bases, and 13 bases separated the two germline ends. CDR3 bases read: TGTGCCAGCAGCCCTAGTAGACAGCCTAACTATGGC. Translation: CASSPSRQPNYG. The whole CDR3 is CASSPSRQPNYGYTF.

Regarding this clone: The read falls 3 residues short of the CDR3 end, and the missing part is taken from the germline J gene. The chain uses TRBV12-3 or TRBV12-4 and TRBJ1-1, with D tentatively TRBD1 (5 bases). There are 14 residues in the CDR3. Trimming took off 3 bases at V and 0 bases at J, with 8 bases between the two ends. The CDR3 sequence is CASSFSGMNTEAFF. The part of the CDR3 DNA that was read is TGTGCCAGCAGTTTTTCAGGGATGAACACTGAA.

As regards this clone: The read terminates 3 residues before the CDR3 end, so the remaining end is supplied by the germline J gene. V is TRBV7-6 and J is TRBJ2-3; TRBD2 matches 7 bases. This CDR3 comprises 16 residues. V was clipped by 1 base and J by 0 bases; unmatched bases: 4. Germline CDR1 SGHVS, CDR2 FNYEAQ. The covered CDR3 bases are TGTGCCAGCAGCTTAGTACCAGCGGGGAGCACAGATACG. Translating gives CASSLVPAGSTDT. The complete CDR3 reads CASSLVPAGSTDTQYF. The full variable domain, its missing parts supplied by reference TRBV7-6 and TRBJ2-3, is GAGVSQSPRYKVTKRGQDVALRCDPISGHVSLYWYRQALGQGPEFLTYFNYEAQQDKSGLPNDRFSAERPEGSISTLTIQRTEQRDSAMYRCASSLVPAGSTDTQYFGPGTRLTVL.

The DNA read from the CDR3 is TGCAGTGCTGGCGGGACAGCCTCCTACGAG. Translating gives CSAGGTASYE. The whole CDR3 region reads CSAGGTASYEQYF. The J gene is TRBJ2-7, the V gene TRBV20-1; D perhaps matches TRBD1 (7 bases). The read comes to an end 3 residues before the CDR3 does, leaving the germline J gene to fill in the end. Germline V lookup: CDR1 DFQATT, CDR2 SNEGSKA (reference sequence). Trimming cost V 5 bases and J 0 bases, with 11 bases left between them. The CDR3 is 13 amino acids.

Regarding this clone: The CDR3 goes on 3 residues after the read ends, and that part is filled in from the germline J gene. V and J are TRBV29-1 and TRBJ2-1, with D possibly matching TRBD1 (5 bases). The V end was cut by 4 bases, the J end by 8 bases, with 15 bases between. Germline CDR1 reads SQVTM; CDR2 reads ANQGSEA. The CDR3 covers 13 residues. CDR3 in amino acids: CSVAGRGVDEQFF. Partial CDR3 DNA: TGCAGCGTTGCAGGTAGGGGCGTCGATGAG.

Turning to this clone: The read gets to within 3 residues of the CDR3 end, and the germline J gene fills in the rest. The J gene is TRBJ2-1, the V gene TRBV18; 13 nucleotides agree with TRBD2. Germline V lookup: CDR1 KGHSH, CDR2 LQKENI. With V trimmed by 2 bases and J by 8 bases, 6 bases remained unmatched. This CDR3 is 16 amino acids long. The sequenced CDR3 bases are TGTGCCAGCTCACCAGAACTAGCGGGGGGGCCCTATGAG. It yields the protein CASSPELAGGPYE. The CDR3 in its entirety is CASSPELAGGPYEQFF.

As for this clone: The read stops 3 residues short of the end of the CDR3; the missing end is completed from the germline J gene. V and J are TRBV7-9 and TRBJ1-1, with TRBD1 matching 7 bases. The CDR3 contains 15 residues. CDR1 and CDR2 (germline): SEHNR, FQNEAQ (reference sequence). With 5 bases clipped from V and 5 bases from J, the junction kept 11 bases outside the gene matches. The CDR3 is CASSPSDRVRTEAFF. Partial CDR3 DNA: TGTGCCAGCAGCCCCTCCGACAGGGTGAGGACTGAA.

Comment on this clone: The sequence runs out 3 residues before the end of the CDR3; the remainder is reconstructed from the germline J gene. The genes are TRBV20-1 and TRBJ2-5; 10 bases fit TRBD2. CDR1 and CDR2 from the germline V gene are DFQATT and SNEGSKA (reference sequence). CDR3 length equals 17 residues. V dropped 6 bases and J dropped 7; count of bases not matched to a gene: 20. CDR3 DNA (partial): TGCAGTGCGGCGAGGTCGAGCGGGGGGGCCCCTTCGATGACC. Translated: CSAARSSGGAPSMT. The complete CDR3 reads CSAARSSGGAPSMTQYF.

As to this clone: The read falls 3 residues short of the CDR3 end, and the missing part is taken from the germline J gene. V and J are TRBV5-4 and TRBJ1-1, with unresolved D. This CDR3 comprises 14 residues. Germline assignment: CDR1 SGHNT and CDR2 YYREEE (reference sequence). CDR3 DNA, as far as it was read: TGTGCCAGCAGCTTGGGGCGGAGCTCCTACGAG. It yields the protein CASSLGRSSYE. The complete CDR3 reads CASSLGRSSYEAFF.

About this clone: Coverage ceases 3 residues before the CDR3 finishes, and the germline J gene fills in the end. The chain couples TRBV7-9 to TRBJ2-3; TRBD2 might be the D (6 bases). Germline CDR1 and CDR2: SEHNR and FQNEAQ (reference sequence). Trimming cost V 5 bases and J 7 bases, with 19 bases left between them. The CDR3 totals 15 residues. This CDR3 reads CASSQKGGASHTQYF. The sequenced CDR3 bases are TGTGCCAGCAGCCAAAAGGGCGGGGCGTCTCATACG.

As concerns this clone: The read terminates 3 residues before the CDR3 end, so the remaining end is supplied by the germline J gene. The chain is built from TRBV6-2 or TRBV6-3 and TRBJ2-1; a weak D match, TRBD1 (5 bases). V gave up 4 bases and J gave up 6 bases, with 19 bases separating them. The CDR3 runs 16 residues. CDR1 is MNHEY and CDR2 is SVGEGT in the germline V gene. The DNA read from the CDR3 is TGTGCCAGCAGTTCCTTTTTGCTAGGGGCTTCCAATGAG. As protein: CASSSFLLGASNE. From start to end, the CDR3 is CASSSFLLGASNEQFF.

As concerns this clone: The CDR3 end falls 3 residues outside the read, so it is completed with the germline J gene. V and J are TRBV7-9 and TRBJ2-3, with D possibly being TRBD2 (6 bases). The length of the CDR3 is 13 residues. Germline lookup yields CDR1 SEHNR and CDR2 FQNEAQ (reference sequence). The sequenced CDR3 bases are TGTGCCAGCAGCAGTGGCGGGGATCAGCCG. It codes for CASSSGGDQP. The whole CDR3 is CASSSGGDQPQYF.

With respect to this clone: The sequenced fragment ends 3 residues before the CDR3 boundary, so the rest is inferred from the germline J gene. The J gene is TRBJ2-5, the V gene TRBV20-1, with D unresolved. Trimming took off 5 bases at V and 1 base at J, with 14 bases between the two ends. CDR1 and CDR2 (germline): DFQATT, SNEGSKA (reference sequence). The CDR3 is 14 amino acids. The sequenced CDR3 bases are TGCAGTGCTCCCCTTAGGCCGGGCCAAGAGACC. Translation: CSAPLRPGQET. In full, the CDR3 reads CSAPLRPGQETQYF.

Notes on this clone: The junction differs from germline at one of its ends, possibly a read error. The read ends 3 residues early relative to the CDR3; the germline J gene fills the gap. Other DNA sequences within the sample encode an identical CDR3. The chain couples TRBV5-6 to TRBJ1-3, with a tentative D call TRBD1 (5 bases). There are 15 residues in the CDR3. In germline, CDR1 is SGHDT, CDR2 YYEEEE. This CDR3 reads CASSLKGSTGNTIYF. Partial CDR3 DNA: TGTGCCAGCAGCTTAAAGGGGTCCACTGGAAACACA. Looking up the rest from reference TRBV5-6 and TRBJ1-3 gives the full variable domain: DAGVTQSPTHLIKTRGQQVTLRCSPKSGHDTVSWYQQALGQGPQFIFQYYEEEERQRGNFPDRFSGHQFPNYSSELNVNALLLGDSALYLCASSLKGSTGNTIYFGEGSWLTVV.

Of note for this clone: The CDR3 is cut off 3 residues early in the read; its end comes from the germline J gene. This chain joins TRBV7-6 and TRBJ1-2; possibly TRBD1 for D (6 bases). Germline assignment: CDR1 SGHVS and CDR2 FNYEAQ. The CDR3 consists of 12 residues. The CDR3 protein is CASSPDRDTYTF. The DNA read from the CDR3 is TGTGCCAGCAGCCCGGACAGAGATACC. Full variable domain (missing parts from reference TRBV7-6 and TRBJ1-2): GAGVSQSPRYKVTKRGQDVALRCDPISGHVSLYWYRQALGQGPEFLTYFNYEAQQDKSGLPNDRFSAERPEGSISTLTIQRTEQRDSAMYRCASSPDRDTYTFGSGTRLTVV.